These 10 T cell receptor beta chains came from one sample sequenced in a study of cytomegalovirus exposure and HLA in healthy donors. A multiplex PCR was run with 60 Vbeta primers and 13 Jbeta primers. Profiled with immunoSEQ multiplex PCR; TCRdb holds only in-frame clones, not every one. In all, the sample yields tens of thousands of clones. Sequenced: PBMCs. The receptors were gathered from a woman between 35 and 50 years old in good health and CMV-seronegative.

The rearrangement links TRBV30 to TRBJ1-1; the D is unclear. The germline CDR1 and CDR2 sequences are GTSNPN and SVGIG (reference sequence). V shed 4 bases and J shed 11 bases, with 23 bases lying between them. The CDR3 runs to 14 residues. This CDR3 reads CAWMGEQTPVRAFF. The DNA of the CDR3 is TGTGCCTGGATGGGTGAACAGACCCCCGTTCGGGCTTTCTTT.

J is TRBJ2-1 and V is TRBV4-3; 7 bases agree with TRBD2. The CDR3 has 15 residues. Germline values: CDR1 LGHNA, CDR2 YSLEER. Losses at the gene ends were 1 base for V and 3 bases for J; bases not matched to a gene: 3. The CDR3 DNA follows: TGCGCCAGCAGCCAAGCGGGAGGAAGCTACAATGAGCAGTTCTTC. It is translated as CASSQAGGSYNEQFF.

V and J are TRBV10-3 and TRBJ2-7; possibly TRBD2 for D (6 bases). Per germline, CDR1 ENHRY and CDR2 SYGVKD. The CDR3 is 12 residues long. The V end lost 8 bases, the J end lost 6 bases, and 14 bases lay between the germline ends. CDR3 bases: TGTGCCATCGGTAGAATCGGGGGCGAGCAGTACTTC. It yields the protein CAIGRIGGEQYF.

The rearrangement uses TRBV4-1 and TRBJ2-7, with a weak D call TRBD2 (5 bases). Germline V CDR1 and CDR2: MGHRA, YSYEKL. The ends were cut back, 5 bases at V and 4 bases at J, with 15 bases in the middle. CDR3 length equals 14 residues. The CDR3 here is CASSSPGGQYEQYF. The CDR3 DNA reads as TGCGCCAGCAGCTCTCCGGGCGGGCAATACGAGCAGTACTTC.

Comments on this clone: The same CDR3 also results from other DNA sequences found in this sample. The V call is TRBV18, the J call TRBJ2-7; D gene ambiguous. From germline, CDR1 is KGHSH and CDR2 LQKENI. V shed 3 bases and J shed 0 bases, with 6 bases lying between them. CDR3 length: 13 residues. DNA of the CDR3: TGTGCCAGCTCACCGGCCAGCTCCTACGAGCAGTACTTC. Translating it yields CASSPASSYEQYF.

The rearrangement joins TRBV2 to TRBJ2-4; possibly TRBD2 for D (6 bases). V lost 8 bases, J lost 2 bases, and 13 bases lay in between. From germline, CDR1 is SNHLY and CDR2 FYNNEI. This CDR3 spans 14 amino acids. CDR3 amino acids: CASCKEGPKNIQYF. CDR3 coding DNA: TGTGCCAGCTGTAAGGAGGGGCCCAAAAACATTCAGTACTTC.

The CDR3 DNA is TGTGCCAGCAGCTCCGGACTAGCGGAAACAGATACGCAGTATTTT. Protein product: CASSSGLAETDTQYF. The rearrangement uses TRBV7-9 and TRBJ2-3; 10 nucleotides line up with TRBD2. CDR1 is SEHNR, CDR2 FQNEAQ, per germline (reference sequence). Trimming took 4 bases from V and 3 from J; bases not matched to a gene: 4. This CDR3 is 15 amino acids long.

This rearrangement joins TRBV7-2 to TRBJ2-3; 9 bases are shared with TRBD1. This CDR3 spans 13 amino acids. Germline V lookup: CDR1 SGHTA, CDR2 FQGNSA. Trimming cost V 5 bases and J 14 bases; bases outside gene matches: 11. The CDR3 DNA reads TGTGCCAGCAGCACAGGGCCGGGACAGGGATCGTATTTT. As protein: CASSTGPGQGSYF.

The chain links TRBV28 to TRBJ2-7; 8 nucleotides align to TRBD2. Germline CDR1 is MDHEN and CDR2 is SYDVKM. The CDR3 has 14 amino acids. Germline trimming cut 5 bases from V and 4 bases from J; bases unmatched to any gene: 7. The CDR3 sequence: CASSPRLATYEQYF. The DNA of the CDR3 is TGTGCCAGCAGTCCAAGACTAGCGACATACGAGCAGTACTTC.

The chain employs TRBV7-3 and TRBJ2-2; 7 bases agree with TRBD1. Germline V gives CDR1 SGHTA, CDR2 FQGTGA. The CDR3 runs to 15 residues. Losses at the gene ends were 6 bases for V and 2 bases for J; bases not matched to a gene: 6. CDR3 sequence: CASSRTGDNTGELFF. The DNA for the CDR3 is TGTGCCAGCAGTCGGACAGGAGACAACACCGGGGAGCTGTTTTTT.